This T cell receptor (beta chain) was captured in a study of cytomegalovirus exposure and HLA in healthy donors. On the study more broadly: Falling in the Caucasian-associated ancestry cluster were approximately 86% of some 400 genotyped donors. Study results and caveats: Researchers reported in a later analysis that a missense DCLRE1C variant was tied to TCR beta V- and J-gene trimming. CMV serostatus was the only recorded immune exposure for donors.

This CDR3 has 12 residues. Germline CDR1 is MNHEY and CDR2 is SVGAGI. The J segment lost 11 bases and the V segment lost 5 bases, leaving 7 bases of the junction unmatched. Amplification used 60 Vbeta primers and 13 Jbeta primers. In the original analysis: As a later analysis found, there were 70 million to 80 million unique TCR beta chains, of which some 10 million were shared. Using immunoSEQ multiplex PCR, the repertoire was profiled, and TCRdb retains in-frame clones only, with some absent. V, J and clone size are taken as reported in that table, and D and trimming were inferred from the DNA itself. Seen here are roughly 150,000 clones, approximately 82% observed once, and the top ten hold about 11%. In regard to this clone: The antigen is undetermined.

This chain joins TRBV6-5 and TRBJ1-1, with 8 bases identical to TRBD1. The sample was PBMCs. The source is a young man in good health and CMV-seropositive. CDR3 coding DNA: TGTGCCAGCAGTCGACAGGGGACGAGGGCTTTCTTT. Protein product: CASSRQGTRAFF.